Below, 25 T cell receptor beta chains from the same sample are listed, as sequenced in a study of blood T cell repertoires in COVID-19 (dated by TCRdb to the early 2020s). The library was built by means of the immunoSEQ multiplex PCR assay. This immuneACCESS table, as held by TCRdb, lists in-frame sequences with V and J called but not all clones. Of the missing ones, under half trace to an unresolved V gene in checked studies; the others have no known cause. This sample lists roughly 180,000 clones; 65% to 85% were detected once. Under 5.5% of the sample belongs to the ten largest clones. Sequencing used peripheral blood. The receptors were sampled from a woman in her twenties or thirties with acute or convalescent COVID-19.

This clone was found a few times. J is TRBJ2-2 and V is TRBV4-3, with D possibly TRBD1 on 6 matching bases. V dropped 6 bases and J dropped 13 bases, with 15 bases sitting between them. The CDR3 runs to 12 residues. Per the germline V gene, CDR1 is LGHNA and CDR2 is YSLEER. In DNA form, the CDR3 reads TGCGCCAGCAGGGGGGCGCAAAACGCGCTGTTTTTT. Residues: CASRGAQNALFF.

This clone was detected a few times. The chain recombines TRBV11-2 with TRBJ2-1; no clear D. From germline, CDR1 is SGHAT and CDR2 FQNNGV. This CDR3 comprises 14 residues. V lost 4 bases and J 7 bases, leaving 14 bases between the germline ends. The CDR3 DNA follows: TGTGCCAGCAGCTCTCAAGCAGGTGGGAATGAGCAGTTCTTC. It encodes CASSSQAGGNEQFF.

This sequence joins TRBV7-8 and TRBJ2-1, with 13 nucleotides matching TRBD2. V trimming: 5 bases; J trimming: 0 bases; junction bases outside the gene matches: 16. The V gene's germline CDR1 is SGHVS and CDR2 FQNEAQ. This CDR3 region has 21 residues. The CDR3 bases are TGTGCCAGCAGCCATCTCGTCCCGGGACTAGCGGGACGGGGCTCCTACAATGAGCAGTTCTTC. Protein sequence: CASSHLVPGLAGRGSYNEQFF.

Worth noting for this clone: Other DNA sequences in this sample translate to the same CDR3. J is TRBJ2-7 and V is TRBV4-3; 8 bases map to TRBD2. The CDR3 extends over 15 amino acids. The junction had 2 bases not matched to a gene; V was cut back by 0 bases and J by 1 base. The germline V gene encodes CDR1 LGHNA and CDR2 YSLEER. The CDR3 DNA reads TGCGCCAGCAGCCAAGAGGCGGGGGGTTCCTACGAGCAGTACTTC. Its translation: CASSQEAGGSYEQYF.

The V call is TRBV5-4, the J call TRBJ1-1; D perhaps matches TRBD1 (5 bases). Germline V gene lookup returns CDR1 SGHNT and CDR2 YYREEE (reference sequence). The CDR3 contains 15 residues. Trimming stripped 0 bases from V and 0 bases from J, with 9 bases between. In DNA form, the CDR3 reads TGTGCCAGCAGCTTGGCGACAGCCATGAACACTGAAGCTTTCTTT. Translating it yields CASSLATAMNTEAFF.

The sample holds a few counts of this clone. This chain connects TRBV19 to TRBJ2-5; weak D call: TRBD2 (5 bases). The germline V gene encodes CDR1 LNHDA and CDR2 SQIVND (reference sequence). V lost 2 bases and J lost 4, with 14 bases in between. The CDR3 length is 15 residues. The CDR3 here is CASSIWVRAGETQYF. The CDR3, as DNA: TGTGCCAGTAGTATATGGGTGAGGGCAGGAGAGACCCAGTACTTC.

The chain recombines TRBV27 with TRBJ1-1; a weak D match, TRBD1 (6 bases). CDR3 length: 15 amino acids. Trimming took off 6 bases at V and 1 base at J, with 15 bases between the two ends. Germline CDR1 MNHEY, CDR2 SMNVEV (reference sequence). The CDR3 loop is CASSPRGWENTEAFF. Written as DNA, the CDR3 is TGTGCCAGCAGCCCTAGGGGGTGGGAGAACACTGAAGCTTTCTTT.

The chain uses TRBV19 and TRBJ2-5; TRBD2 might be the D (5 bases). CDR1 and CDR2 from the germline V gene are LNHDA and SQIVND (reference sequence). Between the trimmed V and J ends, which lost 4 bases and 9 bases, there was a span of 18 bases. The CDR3 contains 14 residues. CDR3 nucleotides: TGTGCCAGTAGTAACCGGCGGGCGCTTGGGGCCCAGTACTTC. Translated, it gives CASSNRRALGAQYF.

J is TRBJ1-2 and V is TRBV13, with D maybe TRBD1 (5 bases). Per germline, CDR1 PRHDT and CDR2 FYEKMQ (reference sequence). V was cut by 3 bases and J by 7 bases, with 18 bases left in between. The CDR3 extends over 15 amino acids. Here the CDR3 DNA reads TGTGCCAGCAGCTTGGGGAGGGGTGTGGGCCTTGGCTACACCTTC. Its translation is CASSLGRGVGLGYTF.

The chain employs TRBV7-2 and TRBJ1-5; D not resolved. The germline V gene encodes CDR1 SGHTA and CDR2 FQGNSA. V lost 6 bases to trimming and J lost 0 bases, with 6 bases between them. The CDR3 covers 13 residues. CDR3 residues: CASSYYSNQPQHF. The CDR3 DNA reads as TGTGCCAGCAGTTATTATAGCAATCAGCCCCAGCATTTT.

Written as DNA, the CDR3 is TGTGCCAGCAGGCTCGAGGGACTAGCGGCCACCTACGAGCAGTACTTC. Its translation: CASRLEGLAATYEQYF. This sequence joins TRBV7-9 and TRBJ2-7; 11 bases align to TRBD2. This CDR3 has 16 residues. The germline CDR1 and CDR2 sequences are SEHNR and FQNEAQ (reference sequence). V was clipped by 6 bases and J by 2 bases; unmatched bases: 9. Filled out from reference TRBV7-9 and TRBJ2-7, the complete variable domain reads DTGVSQNPRHKITKRGQNVTFRCDPISEHNRLYWYRQTLGQGPEFLTYFQNEAQLEKSRLLSDRFSAERPKGSFSTLEIQRTEQGDSAMYLCASRLEGLAATYEQYFGPGTRLTVT.

V is TRBV6-4 and J is TRBJ2-1; 10 nucleotides line up with TRBD2. Germline trimming cut 3 bases from V and 3 bases from J; bases unmatched to any gene: 5. CDR3 length equals 16 residues. CDR1 and CDR2 from the germline V gene are MRHNA and SNTAGT. The CDR3 coding sequence is TGTGCCAGCAGTGAAACGTCTAGCGGGGGCTACAATGAGCAGTTCTTC. This codes for CASSETSSGGYNEQFF.

The chain has TRBV6-5 and TRBJ2-3, with D possibly TRBD1 on 6 matching bases. Germline V lookup: CDR1 MNHEY, CDR2 SVGAGI. This CDR3 region has 14 residues. Between the trimmed V and J ends, which lost 6 bases and 4 bases, there was a span of 14 bases. CDR3 bases: TGTGCCAGCAGAGATACTAACAGGGCAGATACGCAGTATTTT. Encoded protein: CASRDTNRADTQYF.

The J gene is TRBJ1-2, the V gene TRBV28, with D perhaps TRBD1 (6 bases). This CDR3 has 13 amino acids. Trimming cost V 3 bases and J 7 bases, with 12 bases left between them. Germline V gene data show CDR1 as MDHEN and CDR2 as SYDVKM. The CDR3 is CASSFLQGSGYTF. CDR3 nucleotide sequence: TGTGCCAGCAGTTTTCTACAGGGAAGTGGCTACACCTTC.

The V gene is TRBV28, the J gene TRBJ1-3; D gene unclear. The germline V and J ends were trimmed by 8 bases and 0 bases, with 8 bases remaining between them. Germline-derived CDR1 and CDR2 are MDHEN and SYDVKM. The CDR3 contains 13 residues. CDR3: CASQESSGNTIYF. The CDR3 DNA reads TGTGCCAGCCAGGAAAGCTCTGGAAACACCATATATTTT.

The rearrangement links TRBV29-1 to TRBJ2-7, with TRBD1 matching 10 bases. This CDR3 is 13 amino acids long. Germline lookup yields CDR1 SQVTM and CDR2 ANQGSEA. V lost 3 bases to trimming and J lost 2 bases; unmatched junction nucleotides: 1. CDR3: CSVEGQGTYEQYF. As DNA, the CDR3 is TGCAGCGTTGAGGGACAGGGGACCTACGAGCAGTACTTC.

The rearrangement links TRBV19 to TRBJ1-1; 8 nucleotides line up with TRBD1. J was trimmed by 13 bases and V by 5 bases; bases with no gene match: 9. CDR3 length: 12 residues. Germline values: CDR1 LNHDA, CDR2 SQIVND (reference sequence). The CDR3 coding sequence is TGTGCCAGTAGTCATCGGACAGGGCAAGGTTTCTTT. This codes for CASSHRTGQGFF.

This chain links TRBV7-2 with TRBJ2-7; 7 nucleotides line up with TRBD1. Germline values: CDR1 SGHTA, CDR2 FQGNSA. There are 15 residues in the CDR3. The V and J ends lost 0 bases and 3 bases, in that order; junction bases with no gene match: 5. CDR3: CASSLAGDRHYEQYF. The CDR3 DNA sequence: TGTGCCAGCAGCTTAGCAGGGGACAGACACTACGAGCAGTACTTC.

The V gene is TRBV4-1, the J gene TRBJ1-3; TRBD1 matches at 9 bases. Germline V CDR1 and CDR2: MGHRA, YSYEKL. With 2 bases clipped from V and 5 bases from J, the junction kept 4 bases outside the gene matches. The CDR3 is 15 amino acids. Here the CDR3 reads CASSQMDRGRNTIYF. CDR3 in DNA: TGCGCCAGCAGCCAAATGGACAGGGGTAGAAACACCATATATTTT.

The J gene is TRBJ2-1, the V gene TRBV28; TRBD1 might be the D (5 bases). The CDR3 covers 14 residues. Germline-derived CDR1 and CDR2 are MDHEN and SYDVKM. Deletions cut 2 bases from V and 4 bases from J, with 9 bases between. The CDR3: CASSLEGVYNEQFF. The CDR3, as DNA: TGTGCCAGCAGTTTAGAAGGGGTATACAATGAGCAGTTCTTC.

CDR3 amino acids: CATSDRTAGQETQYF. The CDR3 DNA is TGTGCCACCAGTGACAGGACAGCCGGGCAAGAGACCCAGTACTTC. V and J are TRBV24-1 and TRBJ2-5; possibly TRBD1 for D (6 bases). Trimming stripped 4 bases from V and 2 bases from J, with 13 bases between. The germline V gene has CDR1 KGHDR and CDR2 SFDVKD. CDR3 size: 15 residues.

This rearrangement joins TRBV11-2 to TRBJ2-7; 7 bases fit TRBD1. The CDR3 extends over 13 amino acids. V lost 10 bases, J lost 4 bases, and 10 bases stayed unmatched. Germline CDR1 SGHAT, CDR2 FQNNGV. CDR3 sequence (DNA): TGTGCCAACAGATTGAGACAGGGATACGAGCAGTACTTC. Its protein is CANRLRQGYEQYF.

This clone was counted once. The chain carries TRBV6-6 and TRBJ1-5, with D possibly matching TRBD1 (5 bases). The CDR3 totals 14 residues. V was shortened by 2 bases and J by 7 bases, with 12 bases between the two germline ends. Germline CDR1 MNHNY, CDR2 SVGAGI (reference sequence). CDR3 DNA sequence: TGTGCCAGCAGTTACGACAGTAACATCCAGCCCCAGCATTTT. Translating gives CASSYDSNIQPQHF.

This clone was counted once. An end of the junction does not agree with germline; a read error may underlie this. The same CDR3 can be traced to other DNA sequences in this sample. This chain joins TRBV27 and TRBJ2-1, with a possible D match to TRBD2 (6 bases). Germline-derived CDR1 and CDR2 are MNHEY and SMNVEV (reference sequence). The CDR3 covers 14 residues. CDR3: CASSFGLPYNEQFF. The CDR3 coding sequence is TGTGCCAGTAGTTTCGGACTACCTTACAATGAGCAGTTCTTC.

This chain connects TRBV4-2 to TRBJ2-3; D possibly corresponds to TRBD2 (7 bases). V was shortened by 1 base and J by 1 base, with 15 bases between the two germline ends. Germline V gene sequence: CDR1 LGHNA, CDR2 YNFKEQ. The CDR3 runs to 17 residues. The CDR3 nucleotides read TGTGCCAGCAGCCAAGTTGGGGGGGGCCGAGGCACAGATACGCAGTATTTT. Translated: CASSQVGGGRGTDTQYF.